Shown below are 30 T cell receptor beta chains from a single sample sequenced in a study of T cells in Graves' hyperthyroidism and ophthalmopathy (dated by TCRdb to the late 2010s). Library preparation employed multiplex PCR. Sequencer: Illumina HiSeq 2000. Amplification of TCR beta CDR3 regions was carried out from RNA transcripts. For the first round of RT-PCR on the TCR CDR3, the HTBI primer set was used together with the Qiagen OneStep RT-PCR kit. In TCRdb, the public reads were trimmed at Q25 with fastp and aligned with MiXCR, with productive beta chains retained. Rows are unified per CDR3 protein, each entry keeping the most common DNA and genes. This sample has roughly 240,000 distinct CDR3 sequences in its table, and about a sixth of those were observed once. The ten top clones hold around 30% of the sample. Material: blood. The receptors originated from a woman aged 18-29 years with Graves' ophthalmopathy.

The chain recombines TRBV2 with TRBJ2-7; no clear D. Germline values: CDR1 SNHLY, CDR2 FYNNEI. The CDR3 covers 17 residues. Between the trimmed V and J ends, which lost 1 base and 0 bases, there was a span of 16 bases. The CDR3 bases are TGTGCCAGCAGTGAAGGGGGTCGGATACCAAACTCCTACGAGCAGTACTTC. As protein: CASSEGGRIPNSYEQYF.

Many counts were recorded for this clonotype. V gene TRBV4-1 combines with J gene TRBJ2-3, with D perhaps TRBD1 (5 bases). Between the trimmed V and J ends, which lost 3 bases and 2 bases, there was a span of 6 bases. This CDR3 spans 13 amino acids. Per the germline V gene, CDR1 is MGHRA and CDR2 is YSYEKL. Here the CDR3 reads CASSQTATDTQYF. DNA of the CDR3: TGCGCCAGCAGCCAGACAGCCACAGATACGCAGTATTTT.

This clonotype was seen ten or more times. The V and J genes are TRBV6-1 and TRBJ2-7, with 9 positions matching TRBD1. The germline gives CDR1 MNHNS, CDR2 SASEGT. The CDR3 runs to 13 residues. The junction had 3 bases not matched to a gene; V was cut back by 7 bases and J by 2 bases. CDR3 sequence (DNA): TGTGCCAGCATTCGGGACAGGGCCTACGAGCAGTACTTC. It yields the protein CASIRDRAYEQYF.

The chain carries TRBV20-1 and TRBJ2-1, with 8 bases lining up with TRBD2. With 3 bases clipped from V and 1 base from J, the junction kept 11 bases outside the gene matches. The CDR3 is made up of 17 amino acids. The germline V gene encodes CDR1 DFQATT and CDR2 SNEGSKA (reference sequence). CDR3 sequence reads: CSASKARGGGSYNEQFF. The CDR3 DNA reads TGCAGTGCTAGTAAAGCCCGCGGCGGGGGGTCCTACAATGAGCAGTTCTTC.

In this sample, this clonotype turned up many times. The chain has TRBV6-1 and TRBJ1-3, with no clear D. This CDR3 contains 12 residues. Germline values: CDR1 MNHNS, CDR2 SASEGT. The V end was cut by 3 bases, the J end by 8 bases, with 8 bases between. CDR3 loop: CASSDGLYTIYF. Written as DNA, the CDR3 is TGTGCCAGCAGTGACGGACTCTACACCATATATTTT.

This clonotype was observed many times. The J gene is TRBJ2-5, the V gene TRBV7-2; TRBD2 matches 9 bases. J was trimmed by 4 bases and V by 1 base; bases with no gene match: 7. This CDR3 is 16 amino acids long. Germline values: CDR1 SGHTA, CDR2 FQGNSA. The CDR3 loop reads CASSLGRAGGPETQYF. The CDR3 DNA reads as TGTGCCAGCAGCTTAGGCCGAGCGGGGGGACCAGAGACCCAGTACTTC.

This chain links TRBV2 with TRBJ2-5; D may be TRBD2 (7 bases). This CDR3 has 16 residues. CDR1 and CDR2 (germline): SNHLY, FYNNEI. The V and J ends lost 2 bases and 2 bases respectively, with 15 bases between them. CDR3 DNA sequence: TGTGCCAGCAGTGAATGGGGGGGGGCATATCAAGAGACCCAGTACTTC. Protein sequence: CASSEWGGAYQETQYF.

This clonotype was counted ten times or more. The CDR3 coding sequence is TGTGCCAGCAGCCCATCCGAGCAGTACTTC. Protein sequence: CASSPSEQYF. The chain combines TRBV7-9 with TRBJ2-7; D is unresolved. Trimming left V 5 bases short and J 6 bases short, with 5 bases between. The CDR3 sequence is 10 residues long. Looked up from germline, CDR1 is SEHNR and CDR2 is FQNEAQ (reference sequence).

This clonotype appeared many times. The V and J genes are TRBV7-9 and TRBJ2-1; no clear D. V was trimmed by 5 bases and J by 0 bases, leaving 11 bases between them. The CDR3 length is 15 residues. Per the germline V gene, CDR1 is SEHNR and CDR2 is FQNEAQ (reference sequence). The CDR3 is CASSRLRSSYNEQFF. In nucleotides, the CDR3 is TGTGCCAGCAGCCGGTTGAGGAGCTCCTACAATGAGCAGTTCTTC.

The chain has TRBV19 and TRBJ1-5, with D perhaps TRBD1 (6 bases). This CDR3 has 15 amino acids. Trimming took off 6 bases at V and 7 bases at J, with 19 bases between the two ends. Per the germline V gene, CDR1 is LNHDA and CDR2 is SQIVND (reference sequence). The CDR3 DNA reads TGTGCCAGTAGCTTCCAGGGGATACGTGGCCAGCCCCAGCATTTT. This encodes CASSFQGIRGQPQHF.

The table lists this clonotype with many counts. V gene TRBV27 combines with J gene TRBJ1-1; 7 nucleotides line up with TRBD1. The CDR3 is made up of 17 amino acids. The germline CDR1 and CDR2 sequences are MNHEY and SMNVEV (reference sequence). The junction had 10 bases not matched to a gene; V was cut back by 0 bases and J by 3 bases. The CDR3 region is CASSLSQPRQGDTEAFF. The CDR3 coding sequence is TGTGCCAGCAGTTTATCCCAACCCCGACAGGGTGACACTGAAGCTTTCTTT.

This clonotype was seen many times. This chain links TRBV6-1 with TRBJ1-1, with D uncertain. CDR1 is MNHNS and CDR2 is SASEGT in the germline V gene. This CDR3 comprises 12 residues. Trimming cost V 5 bases and J 5 bases, with 9 bases left between them. The CDR3 DNA follows: TGTGCCAGCAGTCCCCGGAGTACTGAAGCTTTCTTT. Translating gives CASSPRSTEAFF.

The rearrangement uses TRBV6-1 and TRBJ2-7; 12 bases fit TRBD1. Germline V gene sequence: CDR1 MNHNS, CDR2 SASEGT. V shed 7 bases, J shed 2 bases, and the junction held 9 bases outside the gene matches. The CDR3 spans 16 residues. The chain's CDR3 is CASTPGTGGRPYEQYF. As DNA, the CDR3 is TGTGCCAGCACTCCGGGGACAGGGGGCCGACCCTACGAGCAGTACTTC.

This clonotype was picked up many times. This chain links TRBV3-1 with TRBJ1-2; D might be TRBD1 (5 bases). Deletions cut 4 bases from V and 4 bases from J, with 7 bases between. The germline V gene has CDR1 LGHDT and CDR2 YNNKEL (reference sequence). This CDR3 has 12 amino acids. The CDR3 region is CASSRGSYGYTF. The CDR3 DNA reads as TGTGCCAGCAGCCGGGGCAGCTATGGCTACACCTTC.

Comment on this clonotype: The junction departs from the called germline gene at one end, perhaps through a read error. V and J are TRBV30 and TRBJ2-7, with D possibly being TRBD2 (5 bases). The CDR3 covers 14 residues. Germline values: CDR1 GTSNPN, CDR2 SVGIG (reference sequence). As DNA, the CDR3 is TGTGCCTGGAGTGTACGCCGGGAACCCTACGAGCGGTACTTC. As protein: CAWSVRREPYERYF.

This clonotype was picked up many times. The chain recombines TRBV9 with TRBJ2-1, with D unclear. CDR1 is SGDLS and CDR2 is YYNGEE in the germline V gene. V was pared by 3 bases and J by 0 bases, with 13 bases between. The CDR3 totals 16 residues. The CDR3 spells CASSARLPSSYNEQFF. Written as DNA, the CDR3 is TGTGCCAGCAGCGCCCGACTGCCGAGCTCCTACAATGAGCAGTTCTTC.

This clonotype has ten or more counts. V gene TRBV12-3 or TRBV12-4 combines with J gene TRBJ2-1, with a weak D call TRBD2 (6 bases). V was trimmed by 2 bases and J by 3 bases, leaving 11 bases between them. The CDR3 totals 15 residues. CDR3 nucleotides: TGTGCCAGCAGTTTAACGGGGGTAGTCTACAATGAGCAGTTCTTC. Translating it yields CASSLTGVVYNEQFF.

This clonotype came up many times. This chain links TRBV9 with TRBJ2-1; 10 bases map to TRBD2. With 0 bases clipped from V and 4 bases from J, the junction kept 13 bases outside the gene matches. The germline CDR1 and CDR2 sequences are SGDLS and YYNGEE. This CDR3 is built from 19 residues. In DNA, the CDR3 is TGTGCCAGCAGCGTAGTGCCTAGCGGGAGAGGTTTGATGTACAATGAGCAGTTCTTC. As protein: CASSVVPSGRGLMYNEQFF.

This clonotype was detected many times. The gene calls are TRBV9 and TRBJ1-2; D ambiguous. In germline, CDR1 is SGDLS, CDR2 YYNGEE. The ends were cut back, 0 bases at V and 4 bases at J, with 13 bases in the middle. The CDR3 contains 15 residues. The CDR3 DNA follows: TGTGCCAGCAGCGTAGGTAGCTCGGAGTTCTATGGCTACACCTTC. Translation gives CASSVGSSEFYGYTF.

This clonotype came up many times. This chain uses TRBV7-2 with TRBJ1-2; TRBD1 matches 10 bases. V trimming: 3 bases; J trimming: 4 bases; junction bases outside the gene matches: 8. In germline, CDR1 is SGHTA, CDR2 FQGNSA. This CDR3 has 16 residues. The CDR3 protein is CASSLNPGQGSYGYTF. CDR3 DNA: TGTGCCAGCAGCTTGAATCCGGGACAGGGGAGCTATGGCTACACCTTC.

This clonotype showed up many times. This chain links TRBV30 with TRBJ1-1; the D is unclear. Germline V gene data show CDR1 as GTSNPN and CDR2 as SVGIG (reference sequence). This CDR3 comprises 13 residues. V lost 0 bases to trimming and J lost 5 bases, with 10 bases between them. The CDR3 nucleotides are TGTGCCTGGAGTGTATTGGGTGGGACTGAAGCTTTCTTT. Its translation: CAWSVLGGTEAFF. The entire variable domain, with the rest obtained from reference TRBV30 and TRBJ1-1, is as follows: SQTIHQWPATLVQPVGSPLSLECTVEGTSNPNLYWYRQAAGRGLQLLFYSVGIGQISSEVPQNLSASRPQDRQFILSSKKLLLSDSGFYLCAWSVLGGTEAFFGQGTRLTVV.

In its sample, this clonotype was seen many times. This rearrangement joins TRBV6-2 or TRBV6-3 to TRBJ2-7; D might be TRBD1 (5 bases). V dropped 0 bases and J dropped 0 bases, with 6 bases sitting between them. The V gene's germline CDR1 is MNHEY and CDR2 SVGEGT. The CDR3 has 14 residues. The CDR3 is CASSYSDISYEQYF. The DNA of the CDR3 is TGTGCCAGCAGTTACTCGGACATCTCCTACGAGCAGTACTTC.

This clonotype occurred many times. The rearrangement links TRBV3-1 to TRBJ2-1, with D possibly TRBD2 on 5 matching bases. The CDR3 totals 12 residues. V lost 4 bases, J lost 7 bases, and 8 bases lay in between. The germline gives CDR1 LGHDT, CDR2 YNNKEL (reference sequence). CDR3 DNA: TGTGCCAGCAGCCTTAGCGTGAATGAGCAGTTCTTC. It encodes CASSLSVNEQFF.

This clonotype was seen at least ten times. The genes are TRBV3-1 and TRBJ1-3, with TRBD1 as a possible D gene (5 bases). Trimming removed 4 bases from V and 8 bases from J, with 6 bases in between. Germline V lookup: CDR1 LGHDT, CDR2 YNNKEL (reference sequence). This CDR3 has 11 residues. As DNA, the CDR3 is TGTGCCAGCAGCCTAGGGGACACCATATATTTT. This gives the protein CASSLGDTIYF.

The chain employs TRBV2 and TRBJ2-5, with TRBD2 identical over 7 bases. From germline, CDR1 is SNHLY and CDR2 FYNNEI. The trim removed 7 bases at V and 2 bases at J, leaving 4 bases unmatched. The CDR3 extends over 13 amino acids. The chain's CDR3 is CASNGGGQETQYF. Here the CDR3 DNA reads TGTGCCAGCAATGGGGGGGGGCAAGAGACCCAGTACTTC.

V and J are TRBV28 and TRBJ2-2; D not resolved. Germline lookup yields CDR1 MDHEN and CDR2 SYDVKM. CDR3 length: 15 amino acids. V shed 4 bases and J shed 3 bases, with 12 bases lying between them. CDR3 coding DNA: TGTGCCAGCAGTTGGGTCCGAGCTTACACCGGGGAGCTGTTTTTT. Its translation: CASSWVRAYTGELFF.

This clonotype was found many times. The chain is built from TRBV6-6 and TRBJ2-7; 8 bases are a match to TRBD1. Germline CDR1 reads MNHNY; CDR2 reads SVGAGI (reference sequence). The CDR3 consists of 16 residues. The ends lost 0 bases at V and 0 bases at J; junction bases unmatched: 4. CDR3 region: CASSYSGQAGSYEQYF. The CDR3 nucleotides are TGTGCCAGCAGTTACTCGGGACAGGCGGGCTCCTACGAGCAGTACTTC.

This clonotype was seen at least ten times. The chain carries TRBV5-8 and TRBJ2-7; 8 bases map to TRBD2. Trimming took 4 bases from V and 5 from J; bases not matched to a gene: 11. This CDR3 is built from 15 residues. CDR1 is SGHTS and CDR2 is YDEGEE in the germline V gene. The CDR3: CASSPRVGSGNEQYF. As DNA, the CDR3 is TGTGCCAGCAGCCCCAGGGTTGGTAGCGGGAACGAGCAGTACTTC.

At least ten counts were recorded for this clonotype. The chain uses TRBV27 and TRBJ2-7; the D is unclear. Per the germline V gene, CDR1 is MNHEY and CDR2 is SMNVEV (reference sequence). The CDR3 covers 14 residues. Trimming shortened V by 2 bases and J by 6 bases, and 14 bases separated the two germline ends. Here the CDR3 reads CASSLRHPLREQYF. In DNA, the CDR3 is TGTGCCAGCAGTTTACGACATCCCTTACGCGAGCAGTACTTC.

A word on this clonotype: A read error is possible here, since a much larger clone lies one base away. The chain employs TRBV7-9 and TRBJ1-2; TRBD1 agrees at 10 bases. This CDR3 spans 17 amino acids. Per germline, CDR1 SEHNR and CDR2 FQNEAQ (reference sequence). The CDR3 DNA reads TGTGCCAGCAGCCCTGAGACAGGGGGCGGAACCCCTTATGGCCACACCTTC. It yields the protein CASSPETGGGTPYGHTF.